This is a list of T cell receptor beta chains from one sample in a study of technical replicates of blood from a handful of donors. Repertoires were generated with immunoSEQ multiplex PCR, while TCRdb's copy carries only in-frame clones and drops some. The data hold 45,000 to 55,000 clones, with 94% observed a single time. The sample taken for sequencing was T cells isolated from PBMCs. These TCRs come from a human donor in good health. The CDR3 runs from the conserved cysteine through the conserved F or W. The D gene is left open where the match is weak. Clone size, where shown, is once, few, many, or a class for clones that have expanded.

V	D	J	size	CDR3	DNA
TRBV10-2	NA	TRBJ1-5	NA	CASSGGPPNQPQHF	TGCGCCAGCAGTGGAGGTCCCCCCAATCAGCCCCAGCATTTT
TRBV7-9	NA	TRBJ2-2	NA	CASSLGFGDTGELFF	TGTGCCAGCAGCTTAGGTTTCGGAGACACCGGGGAGCTGTTTTTT
TRBV13	NA	TRBJ2-1	NA	CASSLERWEQFF	TGTGCCAGCAGCTTAGAGCGGTGGGAGCAGTTCTTC
TRBV6-5	NA	TRBJ2-1	NA	CATREVNEQFF	TGTGCCACCCGTGAGGTCAATGAGCAGTTCTTC
TRBV7-6	TRBD2	TRBJ2-1	once	CASSSTLAGEVSEQFF	TGTGCCAGCAGCTCGACTCTAGCGGGAGAAGTTAGTGAGCAGTTCTTC
TRBV15	NA	TRBJ1-2	NA	CATSRDQIGGSLYGYTF	TGTGCCACCAGCAGAGATCAGATCGGAGGGTCTCTCTATGGCTACACCTTC
TRBV7-9	NA	TRBJ2-1	NA	CASILSVAVFYNEQFF	TGTGCCAGCATCTTAAGCGTGGCGGTCTTCTACAATGAGCAGTTCTTC
TRBV7-8	TRBD2	TRBJ2-3	NA	CASSVTSGSLIPSFTDTQYF	TGTGCCAGCAGCGTGACTAGCGGGAGTCTAATTCCCTCATTCACAGATACGCAGTATTTT
TRBV28	TRBD1	TRBJ1-2	once	CASSSTGQGRGGYTF	TGTGCCAGCAGTTCCACCGGACAGGGGCGTGGAGGCTACACCTTC
TRBV7-9	TRBD2	TRBJ2-3	NA	CASSFLAGQIDTQYF	TGTGCCAGCAGCTTCCTAGCGGGACAAATAGATACGCAGTATTTT
TRBV6-5	NA	TRBJ1-1	once	CASSYSYDRTEAFF	TGTGCCAGCAGTTACTCGTACGATAGAACTGAAGCTTTCTTT
TRBV28	TRBD1	TRBJ1-1	NA	CASSLLPGQGASTEAFF	TGTGCCAGCAGTTTACTTCCGGGACAGGGGGCGAGCACTGAAGCTTTCTTT
TRBV10-3	NA	TRBJ2-2	NA	CAIADRPTSNTGELFF	TGTGCCATCGCGGATAGGCCCACATCGAACACCGGGGAGCTGTTTTTT
TRBV28	NA	TRBJ1-2	NA	CASSSTGGGYTF	TGTGCCAGCAGTTCCACGGGGGGAGGCTACACCTTC
TRBV5-6	TRBD1	TRBJ2-5	NA	CASSLGQGAGETQYF	TGTGCCAGCAGCTTGGGACAGGGGGCGGGCGAGACCCAGTACTTC
TRBV10-2	NA	TRBJ1-2	NA	CASAIIPNYGYTF	TGCGCCAGTGCTATAATTCCTAACTATGGCTACACCTTC
TRBV9	NA	TRBJ1-3	NA	CASSVGDGNTIYF	TGTGCCAGCAGCGTAGGCGATGGAAACACCATATATTTT
TRBV7-6	NA	TRBJ2-2	NA	CASSSANTGELFF	TGTGCCAGCAGCTCAGCGAACACCGGGGAGCTGTTTTTT
TRBV5-1	TRBD2	TRBJ2-3	NA	CASSFASGGFGEDTQYF	TGCGCCAGCAGCTTCGCGAGCGGGGGTTTTGGGGAAGATACGCAGTATTTT
TRBV29-1	NA	TRBJ1-1	few	CSVAPGWGMNTEAFF	TGCAGCGTTGCACCAGGGTGGGGAATGAACACTGAAGCTTTCTTT
TRBV6-5	NA	TRBJ2-7	NA	CASSYGGGGSYEQYF	TGTGCCAGCAGTTACGGAGGGGGCGGATCCTACGAGCAGTACTTC
TRBV7-9	NA	TRBJ2-1	NA	CASSLAGGASWGEQFF	TGTGCCAGCAGCTTAGCGGGGGGAGCTTCCTGGGGTGAGCAGTTCTTC
TRBV28	NA	TRBJ2-7	NA	CASSPREIAYEQYF	TGTGCCAGCAGTCCCAGGGAAATAGCCTACGAGCAGTACTTC
TRBV28	NA	TRBJ1-1	NA	CASSLLSSTEAFF	TGTGCCAGCAGTTTATTGTCGAGCACTGAAGCTTTCTTT
TRBV18	NA	TRBJ2-7	NA	CASSLSGTTIFSYEQYF	TGTGCCAGCTCTCTTTCAGGCACGACGATTTTCAGCTACGAGCAGTACTTC
TRBV7-2	NA	TRBJ2-1	NA	CASSLRGLGDEQFF	TGTGCCAGCAGCTTACGGGGGTTAGGGGATGAGCAGTTCTTC
TRBV7-3	TRBD1	TRBJ2-7	once	CASSPDRAPSYEQYF	TGTGCCAGCAGTCCGGACAGGGCACCATCCTACGAGCAGTACTTC
TRBV5-6	NA	TRBJ1-2	NA	CASSLESGRYIYGYTF	TGTGCCAGCAGCTTGGAATCAGGGCGGTATATCTATGGCTACACCTTC
TRBV9	TRBD2	TRBJ2-5	NA	CASSVLDGFSGGRETQYF	TGTGCCAGCAGCGTTCTTGATGGGTTTAGCGGGGGAAGAGAGACCCAGTACTTC
TRBV5-1	TRBD1	TRBJ2-2	NA	CASSLEGQGPFAGELFF	TGCGCCAGCAGCTTGGAGGGACAGGGGCCTTTCGCCGGGGAGCTGTTTTTT
TRBV28	NA	TRBJ1-2	NA	CASRLRNYGYTF	TGTGCCAGCAGACTACGTAACTATGGCTACACCTTC
TRBV6-5	NA	TRBJ2-7	NA	CASSYERKDYEQYF	TGTGCCAGCAGTTACGAGAGAAAAGACTACGAGCAGTACTTC
TRBV28	NA	TRBJ2-7	NA	CASSLGGGAIPYEQYF	TGTGCCAGCAGTTTAGGAGGCGGGGCGATCCCCTACGAGCAGTACTTC
TRBV5-4	NA	TRBJ2-7	NA	CASSLAGEYEQYF	TGTGCCAGCAGCTTGGCAGGGGAATACGAGCAGTACTTC
TRBV11-2	TRBD1	TRBJ2-1	NA	CASSFYRGVHNEQFF	TGTGCCAGCAGCTTTTACAGGGGAGTGCACAATGAGCAGTTCTTC
TRBV28	NA	TRBJ1-1	NA	CASSFSGRAEAFF	TGTGCCAGCAGTTTTAGCGGCCGGGCTGAAGCTTTCTTT
TRBV11-2	TRBD2	TRBJ2-5	NA	CASSQGTSYQETQYF	TGTGCCAGCAGCCAAGGGACTAGCTATCAAGAGACCCAGTACTTC
TRBV5-4	NA	TRBJ1-5	NA	CASSLDLTVPQPQHF	TGTGCCAGCAGCTTGGACCTAACGGTTCCCCAGCCCCAGCATTTT
TRBV14	NA	TRBJ1-1	few	CASSISSLTEAFF	TGTGCCAGCAGCATTTCCTCCCTCACTGAAGCTTTCTTT
TRBV5-4	TRBD1	TRBJ1-1	NA	CASSFTGTAEAFF	TGTGCCAGCAGTTTTACCGGGACAGCTGAAGCTTTCTTT